The 32 T cell receptor beta chains reported below all come from one sample, sequenced in a study of cytomegalovirus exposure and HLA in healthy donors. Data came from immunoSEQ multiplex PCR; TCRdb stores just in-frame clones and leaves some out. The repertoire includes about 110,000 clones, about 88% of them detected once, and roughly 2.1% sits in the top ten. The source material was PBMCs. The source of these receptors is a woman in her late teens or twenties in good health and CMV-seronegative.

The V call is TRBV28, the J call TRBJ2-7; TRBD2 agrees at 12 bases. With 7 bases clipped from V and 3 bases from J, the junction kept 4 bases outside the gene matches. This CDR3 region has 14 residues. Germline-derived CDR1 and CDR2 are MDHEN and SYDVKM. CDR3: CASKPSGGVYEQYF. CDR3 in DNA: TGTGCCAGCAAACCTAGCGGGGGGGTCTACGAGCAGTACTTC.

The chain has TRBV11-2 and TRBJ2-1, with 8 nucleotides matching TRBD2. This CDR3 region has 15 residues. With V trimmed by 2 bases and J by 4 bases, 4 bases remained unmatched. Germline V gives CDR1 SGHAT, CDR2 FQNNGV. In DNA form, the CDR3 reads TGTGCCAGCAGCTTACGGGAGGGGAGGTACAATGAGCAGTTCTTC. Amino acids: CASSLREGRYNEQFF.

This clone has just a few counts. The genes are TRBV7-2 and TRBJ2-5, with 11 bases that match TRBD2. Germline V gives CDR1 SGHTA, CDR2 FQGNSA. Trimming at V came to 0 bases and at J to 5 bases, leaving 2 bases not matched to a gene. This CDR3 region has 15 residues. The CDR3 nucleotides are TGTGCCAGCAGCTTAGCGCTAGCGGGGGGTGAGACCCAGTACTTC. This gives the protein CASSLALAGGETQYF.

The V and J genes are TRBV14 and TRBJ2-3, with unresolved D. The CDR3 totals 13 residues. Between the trimmed V and J ends, which lost 0 bases and 5 bases, there was a span of 6 bases. Germline V lookup: CDR1 SGHDN, CDR2 FVKESK. The CDR3 loop is CASSQDLGDTQYF. Written as DNA, the CDR3 is TGTGCCAGCAGCCAAGATCTAGGAGATACGCAGTATTTT. Complete variable domain (other parts from reference TRBV14 and TRBJ2-3): EAGVTQFPSHSVIEKGQTVTLRCDPISGHDNLYWYRRVMGKEIKFLLHFVKESKQDESGMPNNRFLAERTGGTYSTLKVQPAELEDSGVYFCASSQDLGDTQYFGPGTRLTVL.

This clone was detected only a few times. The V and J genes are TRBV4-2 and TRBJ1-5; a weak D match, TRBD1 (5 bases). The CDR3 has 16 residues. Germline V lookup: CDR1 LGHNA, CDR2 YNFKEQ. V was shortened by 1 base and J by 3 bases, with 13 bases between the two germline ends. CDR3 amino acids: CASSQGAGRSNQPQHF. CDR3 bases: TGTGCCAGCAGCCAAGGCGCGGGGCGGTCCAATCAGCCCCAGCATTTT.

The rearrangement joins TRBV5-1 to TRBJ2-3; TRBD2 matches at 9 bases. CDR3 size: 15 residues. Germline lookup yields CDR1 SGHRS and CDR2 YFSETQ. V trimming: 4 bases; J trimming: 5 bases; junction bases outside the gene matches: 8. This CDR3 reads CASSAIAGAGDTQYF. In nucleotides, the CDR3 is TGCGCCAGCAGCGCTATAGCGGGAGCGGGAGATACGCAGTATTTT.

J is TRBJ2-7 and V is TRBV6-5; possibly TRBD2 for D (6 bases). Germline V lookup: CDR1 MNHEY, CDR2 SVGAGI. V gave up 6 bases and J gave up 5 bases, with 8 bases separating them. This CDR3 comprises 11 residues. CDR3 coding DNA: TGTGCCAGCAGGCGGGGTAACGAGCAGTACTTC. It specifies CASRRGNEQYF.

This clone was recorded only once. The chain recombines TRBV5-6 with TRBJ2-1; 7 bases line up with TRBD2. Trimming cost V 0 bases and J 6 bases; bases outside gene matches: 9. Germline assignment: CDR1 SGHDT and CDR2 YYEEEE. The CDR3 runs 16 residues. CDR3 sequence: CASSLAGHAGVNEQFF. For the CDR3, the DNA is TGTGCCAGCAGCTTGGCCGGGCATGCGGGGGTCAATGAGCAGTTCTTC.

This clone was picked up one time. The rearrangement links TRBV29-1 to TRBJ1-1, with 7 bases identical to TRBD1. Trimming took 7 bases from V and 7 from J; bases not matched to a gene: 6. CDR3 length: 11 amino acids. Germline V gene data show CDR1 as SQVTM and CDR2 as ANQGSEA. Written as DNA, the CDR3 is TGCAGCGCTAAAACAGGGGATGAAGCTTTCTTT. It translates to CSAKTGDEAFF.

The CDR3 DNA follows: TGTGCCAGCAGCGTATGGGCAGGAACTGAAGCTTTCTTT. It encodes CASSVWAGTEAFF. The chain joins TRBV9 to TRBJ1-1; unclear D gene. CDR1 and CDR2 (germline): SGDLS, YYNGEE. The CDR3 has 13 amino acids. Trimming cost V 1 base and J 5 bases, with 9 bases left between them.

This sequence joins TRBV27 and TRBJ1-2; a weak D match, TRBD1 (6 bases). The CDR3 loop spans 17 amino acids. Germline lookup yields CDR1 MNHEY and CDR2 SMNVEV (reference sequence). The ends were cut back, 3 bases at V and 1 base at J, with 18 bases in the middle. In DNA, the CDR3 is TGTGCCAGCAGTTTGCGGGGGCGCCGGCCCTATAACTATGGCTACACCTTC. It codes for CASSLRGRRPYNYGYTF.

The rearrangement links TRBV7-9 to TRBJ1-1; TRBD1 is a possible D gene (6 bases). The CDR3 is 14 amino acids. V lost 3 bases to trimming and J lost 1 base, with 9 bases between them. CDR1 and CDR2 (germline): SEHNR, FQNEAQ (reference sequence). The DNA of the CDR3 is TGTGCCAGCAGCTTTCAGGGGCCGAACACTGAAGCTTTCTTT. It is translated as CASSFQGPNTEAFF.

This clone was observed a handful of times. The chain uses TRBV7-2 and TRBJ1-6, with unresolved D. V dropped 6 bases and J dropped 1 base, with 7 bases sitting between them. Germline V gene sequence: CDR1 SGHTA, CDR2 FQGNSA. The length of the CDR3 is 14 residues. The CDR3 DNA reads TGTGCCAGCAGTCCGGAGTCCTATAATTCACCCCTCCACTTT. It specifies CASSPESYNSPLHF. Complete variable domain (other parts from reference TRBV7-2 and TRBJ1-6): GAGVSQSPSNKVTEKGKDVELRCDPISGHTALYWYRQSLGQGLEFLIYFQGNSAPDKSGLPSDRFSAERTGGSVSTLTIQRTQQEDSAVYLCASSPESYNSPLHFGNGTRLTVT.

This clone was detected once. This rearrangement joins TRBV7-9 to TRBJ2-5; no clear D. The CDR3 is 13 residues long. V was clipped by 3 bases and J by 4 bases, with 9 bases between them. Germline V gene data show CDR1 as SEHNR and CDR2 as FQNEAQ (reference sequence). DNA of the CDR3: TGTGCCAGCAGCTTCTCCCTTCCAGAGACCCAGTACTTC. Protein: CASSFSLPETQYF.

V is TRBV5-1 and J is TRBJ2-7; 8 bases are shared with TRBD1. The V gene's germline CDR1 is SGHRS and CDR2 YFSETQ. The CDR3 loop spans 14 amino acids. Losses at the gene ends were 6 bases for V and 3 bases for J; bases not matched to a gene: 8. In nucleotides, the CDR3 is TGCGCCAGCACCCCCGCGACAGGGGACTACGAGCAGTACTTC. This encodes CASTPATGDYEQYF. The full variable domain, rest sourced from reference TRBV5-1 and TRBJ2-7, is KAGVTQTPRYLIKTRGQQVTLSCSPISGHRSVSWYQQTPGQGLQFLFEYFSETQRNKGNFPGRFSGRQFSNSRSEMNVSTLELGDSALYLCASTPATGDYEQYFGPGTRLTVT.

This chain connects TRBV7-3 to TRBJ2-3; 7 bases align to TRBD2. Trimming at V came to 5 bases and at J to 3 bases, leaving 8 bases not matched to a gene. Germline lookup yields CDR1 SGHTA and CDR2 FQGTGA. This CDR3 is built from 15 residues. Here the CDR3 DNA reads TGTGCCAGCAGCCCGTACGGGGGGATGACAGATACGCAGTATTTT. Amino acids: CASSPYGGMTDTQYF.

This clone was seen more than once but under ten times. The chain links TRBV6-5 to TRBJ1-2; D unclear. The V gene lost 3 bases and the J gene lost 8 bases, with 10 bases spanning the gap. Germline CDR1 reads MNHEY; CDR2 reads SVGAGI. The CDR3 is 12 amino acids. CDR3 in amino acids: CASSYLGEGYTF. In DNA form, the CDR3 reads TGTGCCAGCAGTTATCTCGGGGAAGGCTACACCTTC.

Points on this clone: The junction does not match germline at one end; this may be a read error. Here the CDR3 DNA reads TGCGCCAGCAGCAGTGGGACAGGGATCTCCGACGAGCAGTACTTC. Translating it yields CASSSGTGISDEQYF. The gene calls are TRBV5-1 and TRBJ2-7; 9 bases line up with TRBD1. The CDR3 contains 15 residues. CDR1 SGHRS and CDR2 YFSETQ come from the germline V gene.

The rearrangement joins TRBV15 to TRBJ1-3, with TRBD1 identical over 7 bases. V lost 3 bases, J lost 4 bases, and 6 bases stayed unmatched. The V gene's germline CDR1 is LNHNV and CDR2 YYDKDF (reference sequence). CDR3 size: 15 residues. The CDR3 region has the DNA TGTGCCACCAGCAGGCACACAGGGGTCGGAAACACCATATATTTT. As protein: CATSRHTGVGNTIYF.

V is TRBV18 and J is TRBJ1-4; D call uncertain. The CDR3 spans 15 residues. Germline CDR1 is KGHSH and CDR2 is LQKENI. Trimming removed 3 bases at V and 7 bases at J, with 15 bases between. The CDR3 protein is CASSPGHVVGEKLFF. DNA of the CDR3: TGTGCCAGCTCACCGGGCCACGTAGTAGGTGAAAAACTGTTTTTT.

This sequence joins TRBV5-5 and TRBJ2-5; a possible D gene is TRBD1 (8 bases). The germline V gene has CDR1 SGHKS and CDR2 YYEKEE (reference sequence). V lost 0 bases and J lost 3, with 24 bases in between. There are 19 residues in the CDR3. CDR3 DNA: TGTGCCAGCAGCTTGGCCAGGGGGCTTAGTGGGGGGAGGGAAGAGACCCAGTACTTC. Translation: CASSLARGLSGGREETQYF.

This chain connects TRBV25-1 to TRBJ1-4; D is unclear. Trimming took off 10 bases at V and 6 bases at J, with 18 bases between the two ends. Germline CDR1 and CDR2: MGHDK and SYGVNS. This CDR3 comprises 14 residues. The CDR3 reads CATTKGGLHEKLFF. In DNA, the CDR3 is TGTGCCACCACTAAAGGAGGACTACATGAAAAACTGTTTTTT. Full variable domain (missing parts from reference TRBV25-1 and TRBJ1-4): EADIYQTPRYLVIGTGKKITLECSQTMGHDKMYWYQQDPGMELHLIHYSYGVNSTEKGDLSSESTVSRIRTEHFPLTLESARPSHTSQYLCATTKGGLHEKLFFGSGTQLSVL.

The chain recombines TRBV18 with TRBJ2-7; tentative D call: TRBD2 (5 bases). Germline CDR1 KGHSH, CDR2 LQKENI. The CDR3 spans 13 residues. V was pared by 3 bases and J by 6 bases, with 12 bases between. Here the CDR3 DNA reads TGTGCCAGCTCACCTGACCGAGGAGGCGAGCAGTACTTC. It codes for CASSPDRGGEQYF.

This clone has a single count. The V and J genes are TRBV6-1 and TRBJ1-4; the D gene is possibly TRBD1 (6 bases). V dropped 4 bases and J dropped 10 bases, with 13 bases sitting between them. The CDR3 contains 13 residues. Germline CDR1 MNHNS, CDR2 SASEGT. In nucleotides, the CDR3 is TGTGCCAGCAGTGTCAGGGGCTTTGGAAAACTGTTTTTT. This sequence encodes CASSVRGFGKLFF.

CDR3 protein: CASSPGGSGNEQFF. The CDR3 DNA is TGTGCCAGCAGCCCAGGGGGCTCTGGCAATGAGCAGTTCTTC. The rearrangement links TRBV7-2 to TRBJ2-1, with TRBD1 identical over 8 bases. The CDR3 spans 14 residues. V dropped 5 bases and J dropped 6; count of bases not matched to a gene: 6. CDR1 SGHTA and CDR2 FQGNSA come from the germline V gene.

This chain links TRBV7-9 with TRBJ2-7; 14 bases are shared with TRBD2. Germline trimming cut 2 bases from V and 7 bases from J; bases unmatched to any gene: 4. The germline CDR1 and CDR2 sequences are SEHNR and FQNEAQ (reference sequence). The CDR3 length is 15 residues. CDR3 DNA sequence: TGTGCCAGCAGCTTATGGACTAGCGGGAGGCGAGAGCAGTACTTC. Translated: CASSLWTSGRREQYF.

This chain joins TRBV15 and TRBJ2-1; D gene uncertain. Trimming pared 3 bases from V and 7 bases from J, leaving 4 bases between. The CDR3 length is 11 residues. Germline CDR1 is LNHNV and CDR2 is YYDKDF (reference sequence). CDR3: CATSRENEQFF. CDR3 DNA: TGTGCCACCAGCAGGGAGAATGAGCAGTTCTTC.

The genes are TRBV9 and TRBJ2-1, with 8 positions matching TRBD1. V lost 3 bases and J lost 8; bases outside the gene matches: 7. Germline loops: CDR1 SGDLS, CDR2 YYNGEE. The CDR3 is 14 residues long. The CDR3 bases are TGTGCCAGCAGCGCCCCGGACAGGGTGGATGAGCAGTTCTTC. Amino acids: CASSAPDRVDEQFF. The whole variable domain, filled in from reference TRBV9 and TRBJ2-1, reads DSGVTQTPKHLITATGQRVTLRCSPRSGDLSVYWYQQSLDQGLQFLIQYYNGEERAKGNILERFSAQQFPDLHSELNLSSLELGDSALYFCASSAPDRVDEQFFGPGTRLTVL.

The chain has TRBV18 and TRBJ1-1; D ambiguous. V was shortened by 6 bases and J by 0 bases, with 11 bases between the two germline ends. Germline V gene sequence: CDR1 KGHSH, CDR2 LQKENI. There are 14 residues in the CDR3. The CDR3 region is CASSPFGVNTEAFF. For the CDR3, the DNA is TGTGCCAGCTCGCCCTTCGGGGTGAACACTGAAGCTTTCTTT.

This chain joins TRBV7-3 and TRBJ2-2; D perhaps matches TRBD2 (6 bases). Trimming removed 4 bases at V and 0 bases at J, with 9 bases between. The CDR3 totals 15 residues. CDR1 and CDR2 (germline): SGHTA, FQGTGA. DNA for the CDR3: TGTGCCAGCAGCTCGGGACTCTCGAACACCGGGGAGCTGTTTTTT. Translation: CASSSGLSNTGELFF. Filled out from reference TRBV7-3 and TRBJ2-2, the complete variable domain reads GAGVSQTPSNKVTEKGKYVELRCDPISGHTALYWYRQSLGQGPEFLIYFQGTGAADDSGLPNDRFFAVRPEGSVSTLKIQRTERGDSAVYLCASSSGLSNTGELFFGEGSRLTVL.

The gene calls are TRBV28 and TRBJ1-2; D is possibly TRBD1 (6 bases). The germline V gene has CDR1 MDHEN and CDR2 SYDVKM. The length of the CDR3 is 12 residues. V was shortened by 5 bases and J by 4 bases, with 8 bases between the two germline ends. CDR3 in amino acids: CASSDRFYGYTF. The CDR3 nucleotides read TGTGCCAGCAGTGACAGGTTCTATGGCTACACCTTC.

V is TRBV6-6 and J is TRBJ1-1; D might be TRBD1 (6 bases). Between the trimmed V and J ends, which lost 6 bases and 2 bases, there was a span of 13 bases. The CDR3 is 14 residues long. The germline gives CDR1 MNHNY, CDR2 SVGAGI (reference sequence). CDR3 DNA: TGTGCCAGCAGGGACAGTCCCGTAAACACTGAAGCTTTCTTT. Its protein is CASRDSPVNTEAFF.